The entry that follows covers one T cell receptor (beta chain) sequence. The data are from a study of control samples from healthy donors and cancer patients. This CDR3 contains 18 residues. Germline CDR1 KGHSH, CDR2 LQKENI. Germline trimming cut 3 bases from V and 1 base from J; bases unmatched to any gene: 9. Sequenced by immunoSEQ multiplex PCR; TCRdb stores in-frame clones only, minus some. The profile shows tens of thousands of clones, roughly 90% of them singletons. The receptor was isolated from a man aged 25-40 years with colorectal cancer. Sequenced input: PBMCs. V gene TRBV18 combines with J gene TRBJ2-1; 10 bases are shared with TRBD2. The CDR3 protein is CASSPRLAGDKSYNEQFF. As DNA, the CDR3 is TGTGCCAGCTCACCCAGGCTAGCGGGGGATAAGTCCTACAATGAGCAGTTCTTC.